These T cell receptor beta chains were read from a single sample in a study of blood T cell repertoires in COVID-19. Using immunoSEQ multiplex PCR, the repertoire was profiled, and TCRdb retains in-frame clones only, with some absent. The sample has around 300,000 clones, approximately 86% seen once. Sequencing used PBMCs or T cells enriched from blood (not recorded which). The receptor set was obtained from a woman aged 18-30 years who had recovered from COVID-19. Each CDR3 is given with its conserved first and last residue. Fields, in order: D gene, J gene, clone size, V gene, CDR3 protein, CDR3 DNA. A D gene is named only where the DNA matches it firmly. Clone sizes are given selectively: once, few, many, or a class where the clone is expanded.

TRBD1,TRBJ1-3,.,TRBV5-4,CASSQDRGQIGDVGNTIYF,TGTGCCAGCAGCCAAGACAGGGGGCAAATCGGGGATGTAGGAAACACCATATATTTT
.,TRBJ2-7,.,TRBV3-1/TRBV3-2,CASGQRAGPVYEQYF,TGTGCCAGCGGACAGAGAGCCGGTCCGGTCTACGAGCAGTACTTC
TRBD2,TRBJ2-5,.,TRBV5-6,CASSFWSGGNQETQYF,TGTGCCAGCAGCTTTTGGAGCGGGGGAAACCAAGAGACCCAGTACTTC
.,TRBJ1-3,.,TRBV27,CASSLSIGSTTIYF,TGTGCCAGCAGTTTATCAATTGGGAGTACCACCATATATTTT
.,TRBJ1-1,few,TRBV7-8,CASSLRQNLNTEAFF,TGTGCCAGCAGCTTAAGACAGAACCTAAACACTGAAGCTTTCTTT
.,TRBJ2-5,.,TRBV7-6,CASSLAFSVTRPLRTQYF,TGTGCCAGCAGCTTAGCTTTTTCTGTGACTAGGCCCTTACGGACCCAGTACTTC
.,TRBJ1-2,.,TRBV28,CASSLRQLGYTF,TGTGCCAGCAGTTTGAGACAGCTTGGCTACACCTTC
.,TRBJ2-3,.,TRBV2,CASSGDSTGDTQYF,TGTGCCAGCAGTGGGGACTCAACGGGCGATACGCAGTATTTT
.,TRBJ2-1,medium-sized,TRBV7-9,CASSSGLNYNEQFF,TGTGCCAGCAGTTCGGGACTCAACTACAATGAGCAGTTCTTC
.,TRBJ2-6,.,TRBV7-9,CASSPPGGSGANVLTF,TGTGCCAGCAGCCCCCCCGGGGGCTCTGGGGCCAACGTCCTGACTTTC
TRBD2,TRBJ2-7,.,TRBV18,CASSRGGLAASYEQYF,TGTGCCAGCTCACGGGGCGGACTAGCGGCCTCATACGAGCAGTACTTC
TRBD1,TRBJ2-1,.,TRBV3-1/TRBV3-2,CASRYRDRGLDEQFF,TGTGCCAGCAGGTACCGGGACAGGGGGCTGGATGAGCAGTTCTTC
TRBD2,TRBJ2-1,.,TRBV6-2/TRBV6-3,CASSYLGLAGVNEQFF,TGTGCCAGCAGTTATCTCGGGCTAGCGGGGGTCAATGAGCAGTTCTTC
TRBD2,TRBJ2-1,few,TRBV4-2,CASSQVEPSGRNEQFF,TGTGCCAGCAGCCAAGTCGAGCCTAGCGGGAGGAATGAGCAGTTCTTC
.,TRBJ2-1,.,TRBV5-1,CASSLGSTLISYNEQFF,TGCGCCAGCAGCTTGGGCAGTACATTGATCTCCTACAATGAGCAGTTCTTC
.,TRBJ1-6,.,TRBV6-5,CASRRQDSPLHF,TGTGCCAGCAGGAGACAGGATTCACCCCTCCACTTT
.,TRBJ1-4,.,TRBV7-2,CASSVTGGPINEKLFF,TGTGCCAGCAGCGTAACCGGGGGACCTATTAATGAAAAACTGTTTTTT
TRBD2,TRBJ2-3,.,TRBV5-1,CASSPKPRTSGSSTDTQYF,TGCGCCAGCAGCCCGAAACCCCGGACTAGCGGGTCTAGCACAGATACGCAGTATTTT
TRBD2,TRBJ2-7,.,TRBV7-6,CASSLNLGLAGGIEQYF,TGTGCCAGCAGCTTAAATCTTGGACTAGCGGGGGGGATCGAGCAGTACTTC
.,TRBJ2-2,.,TRBV3-1/TRBV3-2,CASSQVSTGELFF,TGTGCCAGCAGCCAAGTGTCGACCGGGGAGCTGTTTTTT
.,TRBJ2-2,.,TRBV2,CASSGSAPIPGELFF,TGTGCCAGCAGTGGGAGCGCACCTATACCCGGGGAGCTGTTTTTT
.,TRBJ1-6,.,TRBV2,CASSVNGGYSPLHF,TGTGCCAGCAGTGTTAATGGAGGATATTCACCCCTCCACTTT
TRBD2,TRBJ2-2,.,TRBV6-2/TRBV6-3,CASSYGSGGVDTGELFF,TGTGCCAGCAGTTACGGTAGCGGGGGGGTCGACACCGGGGAGCTGTTTTTT
.,TRBJ2-1,.,TRBV7-8,CASSISRRVGRSSYNEQFF,TGTGCCAGCAGCATCTCCCGACGTGTTGGGAGGAGTTCCTACAATGAGCAGTTCTTC
TRBD1,TRBJ1-4,once,TRBV4-2,CASSQVRGVTNEKLFF,TGTGCCAGCAGCCAAGTCAGGGGGGTGACTAATGAAAAACTGTTTTTT
.,TRBJ1-1,few,TRBV5-1,CASSLDVLTSTEAFF,TGCGCCAGCAGCTTGGACGTCCTTACGAGCACTGAAGCTTTCTTT
TRBD1,TRBJ2-7,few,TRBV6-5,CASGSYRGPSYEQYF,TGTGCCAGCGGATCATACAGGGGTCCCTCCTACGAGCAGTACTTC
.,TRBJ1-4,.,TRBV11-2,CASGGLKNEKLFF,TGTGCCAGCGGCGGGTTGAAGAATGAAAAACTGTTTTTT
.,TRBJ1-3,.,TRBV6-4,CASSEGGPGNTIYF,TGTGCCAGCAGTGAGGGGGGACCCGGAAACACCATATATTTT
TRBD2,TRBJ2-3,.,TRBV7-9,CASSRRWTAGDTDTQYF,TGTGCCAGCAGCCGCCGGTGGACTGCGGGGGACACAGATACGCAGTATTTT
TRBD2,TRBJ2-3,.,TRBV10-3,CAITSGPSTDTQYF,TGTGCCATCACTAGCGGGCCTAGCACAGATACGCAGTATTTT
.,TRBJ2-3,.,TRBV7-9,CASSLGAAGGDTQYF,TGTGCCAGCAGCTTAGGGGCCGCCGGTGGAGATACGCAGTATTTT
.,TRBJ2-2,.,TRBV9,CASSVPSGENTGELFF,TGTGCCAGCAGCGTCCCCTCGGGGGAAAACACCGGGGAGCTGTTTTTT
TRBD2,TRBJ2-1,.,TRBV14,CASSQGLAGRGEQFF,TGTGCCAGCAGCCAAGGGCTAGCGGGCCGGGGTGAGCAGTTCTTC
.,TRBJ2-1,.,TRBV7-3,CASSFTGTYNEQFF,TGTGCCAGCAGCTTCACGGGAACCTACAATGAGCAGTTCTTC
.,TRBJ2-5,.,TRBV18,CASSPGGIETQYF,TGTGCCAGCTCACCGGGGGGAATTGAGACCCAGTACTTC
TRBD2,TRBJ2-3,many,TRBV4-1,CASSLEWAGEVTDTQYF,TGCGCCAGCAGCCTCGAGTGGGCGGGAGAGGTGACAGATACGCAGTATTTT
TRBD1,TRBJ1-6,.,TRBV6-5,CASRGPGQGPLSLHF,TGTGCCAGCAGAGGCCCGGGACAGGGGCCCCTTTCCCTCCACTTT
.,TRBJ1-6,.,TRBV10-2,CASWAYNSPLHF,TGCGCCAGCTGGGCGTATAATTCACCCCTCCACTTT
.,TRBJ2-4,.,TRBV5-8,CASSFIGVAKNIQYF,TGTGCCAGCAGCTTCATCGGGGTGGCCAAAAACATTCAGTACTTC
.,TRBJ2-7,.,TRBV19,CASSPLASGFSYEQYF,TGTGCCAGTAGTCCCCTCGCGTCGGGGTTCTCCTACGAGCAGTACTTC
TRBD1,TRBJ1-4,.,TRBV15,CATTPDRVNEKLFF,TGTGCCACCACTCCGGACAGGGTTAATGAAAAACTGTTTTTT